Shown below are 21 T cell receptor beta chains from a single sample sequenced in a study of regulatory T cells in long-lasting Graves disease. Time point specified: newly diagnosed GD, antithyroid drugs for less than 3 months. PBMC RNA was the source of the TCR library. With iRepertoire HTBI primers and Arm-PCR of CDR3 regions, TCR beta libraries were built. TCRdb redid the calling of the multiplex PCR reads with MiXCR, one entry per CDR3 protein. The data hold roughly 440,000 distinct CDR3 sequences, with about 17% observed a single time. This same sample was also taken into another study, of T cells in Graves' hyperthyroidism and ophthalmopathy.

The sequences come from peripheral blood mononuclear cells (PBMCs), collected at new diagnosis, from a patient treated with antithyroid drugs. The receptors were sampled from a woman between 18 and 30 years old with Graves disease.

The chain recombines TRBV11-3 with TRBJ2-1; 9 positions match TRBD2. With 6 bases clipped from V and 7 bases from J, the junction kept 7 bases outside the gene matches. This CDR3 is built from 14 residues. Germline lookup yields CDR1 SGHNT and CDR2 YENEEA. CDR3 amino acids: CASSNGLARNEQFF. DNA for the CDR3: TGTGCCAGCAGTAACGGACTAGCGCGGAATGAGCAGTTCTTC. Complete variable domain (other parts from reference TRBV11-3 and TRBJ2-1): EAGVVQSPRYKIIEKKQPVAFWCNPISGHNTLYWYLQNLGQGPELLIRYENEEAVDDSQLPKDRFSAERLKGVDSTLKIQPAELGDSAVYLCASSNGLARNEQFFGPGTRLTVL.

This clonotype was detected only a few times. The gene calls are TRBV14 and TRBJ2-5; 9 bases are shared with TRBD2. V shed 3 bases, J shed 0 bases, and the junction held 8 bases outside the gene matches. Per the germline V gene, CDR1 is SGHDN and CDR2 is FVKESK. The CDR3 is 17 residues long. The CDR3 spells CASSHTGTSRYQETQYF. The DNA for the CDR3 is TGTGCCAGCAGCCACACCGGGACTAGCAGATACCAAGAGACCCAGTACTTC.

The sample holds many counts of this clonotype. The chain couples TRBV27 to TRBJ2-1; D is undetermined. This CDR3 has 14 amino acids. CDR1 is MNHEY and CDR2 is SMNVEV in the germline V gene (reference sequence). V was clipped by 5 bases and J by 1 base, with 9 bases between them. The CDR3 sequence: CASSPDGSYNEQFF. CDR3 DNA: TGTGCCAGCAGTCCCGACGGGTCCTACAATGAGCAGTTCTTC.

This clonotype was detected ten times or more. This rearrangement joins TRBV6-2 or TRBV6-3 to TRBJ2-4; no definite D call. The V gene's germline CDR1 is MNHEY and CDR2 SVGEGT. The ends were cut back, 4 bases at V and 9 bases at J, with 13 bases in the middle. The CDR3 has 13 amino acids. The CDR3 protein is CASSLSASSIQYF. The CDR3 DNA sequence: TGTGCCAGCAGTTTATCGGCCTCAAGCATTCAGTACTTC.

This clonotype was detected a few times. The chain carries TRBV9 and TRBJ2-3; the D call may be TRBD1 or TRBD2 (6 bases each). V lost 1 base, J lost 8 bases, and 14 bases lay in between. The CDR3 consists of 14 residues. The germline CDR1 and CDR2 sequences are SGDLS and YYNGEE. The CDR3 sequence: CASSVTGEGGTQYF. The CDR3 DNA reads TGTGCCAGCAGCGTAACGGGAGAGGGGGGTACGCAGTATTTT.

This clonotype showed up many times. This chain links TRBV7-2 with TRBJ2-5, with D perhaps matching TRBD1 (5 bases). This CDR3 comprises 12 residues. From germline, CDR1 is SGHTA and CDR2 FQGNSA. V lost 6 bases and J 3 bases, leaving 8 bases between the germline ends. As DNA, the CDR3 is TGTGCCAGCAGACCGACAGAAGAGACCCAGTACTTC. Translated, it gives CASRPTEETQYF.

This clonotype was counted at least ten times. V usage is TRBV3-1 and J usage is TRBJ2-2, with D unclear. The CDR3 covers 13 residues. Trimming left V 0 bases short and J 6 bases short, with 5 bases between. The germline V gene encodes CDR1 LGHDT and CDR2 YNNKEL (reference sequence). Here the CDR3 reads CASSQDRSGELFF. CDR3 sequence (DNA): TGTGCCAGCAGCCAAGATCGGTCCGGGGAGCTGTTTTTT.

The sample holds a few counts of this clonotype. The V gene is TRBV19, the J gene TRBJ2-5; D is possibly TRBD2 (5 bases). V lost 4 bases, J lost 4 bases, and 16 bases lay in between. The CDR3 is made up of 15 amino acids. Germline lookup yields CDR1 LNHDA and CDR2 SQIVND (reference sequence). The CDR3 DNA sequence: TGTGCCAGTAGTAGGGCGGGCCCCTGGGGAGAGACCCAGTACTTC. Its translation: CASSRAGPWGETQYF.

This clonotype was counted between two and nine times. CDR3 region: CASSQDGTDYNEQFF. Written as DNA, the CDR3 is TGTGCCAGCAGCCAAGATGGGACAGACTACAATGAGCAGTTCTTC. V usage is TRBV14 and J usage is TRBJ2-1; 7 positions match TRBD1. The ends lost 0 bases at V and 3 bases at J; junction bases unmatched: 2. The CDR3 runs 15 residues. CDR1 is SGHDN, CDR2 FVKESK, per germline.

This clonotype occurred many times. The chain is built from TRBV6-1 and TRBJ1-6, with 9 bases lining up with TRBD1. Germline V gives CDR1 MNHNS, CDR2 SASEGT. J was trimmed by 6 bases and V by 3 bases; bases with no gene match: 6. The CDR3 runs 16 residues. The CDR3 region is CASSDLRTGVNSPLHF. CDR3 DNA: TGTGCCAGCAGTGACCTAAGGACAGGGGTTAATTCACCCCTCCACTTT.

Only one count was recorded for this clonotype. A much larger clone lies one base from this, so it may be a read error. The gene calls are TRBV5-8 and TRBJ2-3; D gene ambiguous. CDR1 and CDR2 (germline): SGHTS, YDEGEE. This CDR3 is built from 17 residues. The CDR3 here is CASSLAAATRITATQYF. CDR3 DNA sequence: TGTGCCAGCAGCTTGGCGGCGGCAACTCGAATCACAGCTACGCAGTATTTT.

This clonotype was seen at least ten times. This rearrangement joins TRBV28 to TRBJ2-4; D gene uncertain. The CDR3 contains 15 residues. The V end lost 4 bases, the J end lost 0 bases, and 10 bases lay between the germline ends. From germline, CDR1 is MDHEN and CDR2 SYDVKM. The CDR3 protein is CASSSRTVAKNIQYF. DNA for the CDR3: TGTGCCAGCAGTTCACGGACGGTAGCCAAAAACATTCAGTACTTC.

At least ten counts were recorded for this clonotype. The chain carries TRBV24-1 and TRBJ2-1, with D maybe TRBD2 (5 bases). The germline gives CDR1 KGHDR, CDR2 SFDVKD. Between the trimmed V and J ends, which lost 4 bases and 0 bases, there was a span of 15 bases. The CDR3 contains 17 residues. In nucleotides, the CDR3 is TGTGCCACCAGTGACCAGATGGACTTGAGCTCCTACAATGAGCAGTTCTTC. Its protein product is CATSDQMDLSSYNEQFF.

A note on this clonotype: A much larger clone is a single base away; this may be a read error. The chain carries TRBV3-1 and TRBJ1-1, with D hard to call. Trimming took 1 base from V and 1 from J, leaving 7 bases between them. From germline, CDR1 is LGHDT and CDR2 YNNKEL (reference sequence). This CDR3 is built from 14 residues. The CDR3 sequence: CASSQVSRNTEAFF. In nucleotides, the CDR3 is TGTGCCAGCAGCCAAGTTTCTCGGAACACTGAAGCTTTCTTT.

At least ten counts were recorded for this clonotype. The chain has TRBV3-1 and TRBJ2-7; tentative D call: TRBD1 (5 bases). The V gene lost 4 bases and the J gene lost 3 bases, with 13 bases spanning the gap. This CDR3 is 14 amino acids long. Germline-derived CDR1 and CDR2 are LGHDT and YNNKEL (reference sequence). The CDR3 nucleotides are TGTGCCAGCAGCCCAGCCGTAGGGGACTACGAGCAGTACTTC. It codes for CASSPAVGDYEQYF.

This clonotype was counted a few times. The germline gene is not matched at one end of the junction; a read error may be the cause. This chain joins TRBV3-1 and TRBJ1-5, with 9 bases matching TRBD1. Germline V CDR1 and CDR2: LGHDT, YNNKEL (reference sequence). The CDR3 runs 14 residues. The CDR3 region has the DNA TGTGCCGGCAGCCAACAGGGGGCTGCTCAGCCCCAGCATTTT. Protein sequence: CAGSQQGAAQPQHF.

In its sample, this clonotype was seen many times. This chain joins TRBV2 and TRBJ1-6, with no clear D. The germline V gene encodes CDR1 SNHLY and CDR2 FYNNEI. This CDR3 has 13 residues. Trimming took off 6 bases at V and 10 bases at J, with 13 bases between the two ends. The CDR3 here is CASSRREESPLHF. In DNA, the CDR3 is TGTGCCAGCAGCCGCCGGGAGGAATCACCCCTCCACTTT.

This clonotype was picked up many times. The chain carries TRBV20-1 and TRBJ2-1; D is undetermined. Trimming left V 3 bases short and J 1 base short, with 16 bases between. The CDR3 consists of 16 residues. Germline values: CDR1 DFQATT, CDR2 SNEGSKA (reference sequence). This chain's CDR3 is CSASIRSPRSYNEQFF. CDR3 bases: TGCAGTGCTAGTATCAGGAGCCCGAGGTCCTACAATGAGCAGTTCTTC.

In its sample, this clonotype was seen a few times. The chain employs TRBV7-2 and TRBJ2-2; 15 positions agree with TRBD2. Germline V gene lookup returns CDR1 SGHTA and CDR2 FQGNSA. CDR3 length equals 17 residues. V gave up 1 base and J gave up 5 bases; unmatched junction bases: 2. The CDR3 loop reads CASSLDGTSGRTGELFF. CDR3 sequence (DNA): TGTGCCAGCAGCTTAGATGGGACTAGCGGGAGGACCGGGGAGCTGTTTTTT.

The table lists this clonotype with many counts. The chain has TRBV3-1 and TRBJ2-3; 14 bases agree with TRBD2. This CDR3 region has 16 residues. V lost 7 bases to trimming and J lost 4 bases; unmatched junction nucleotides: 7. Germline V gene lookup returns CDR1 LGHDT and CDR2 YNNKEL (reference sequence). The CDR3 spells CASKGTSGSGADTQYF. In DNA, the CDR3 is TGTGCCAGCAAGGGGACTAGCGGGAGTGGTGCAGATACGCAGTATTTT.

This clonotype showed up many times. V usage is TRBV3-1 and J usage is TRBJ1-4; 10 nucleotides line up with TRBD1. The CDR3 contains 19 residues. The germline V gene has CDR1 LGHDT and CDR2 YNNKEL (reference sequence). V gave up 4 bases and J gave up 8 bases; unmatched junction bases: 19. CDR3 in DNA: TGTGCCAGCAGCCCCCTCGGGACAGGGGCCTCCGAGGAAACGGAAAAACTGTTTTTT. Amino acids: CASSPLGTGASEETEKLFF.